This TCR beta chain was captured in a study of spatial heterogeneity in lung cancer. Study at large: The count of detected beta-chain sequences consistently exceeded that of alpha-chain sequences. In the raw reads, each unique TCR and UMI combination was present more than ten times on average.

The sample's time point: sample taken at primary tumor resection. Tumor, nontumor lung or frozen PBMC supplied whole RNA, sequenced without sorting. The donors were approximately 65 patients with non-small cell lung cancer that was early-stage and untreated. Every cDNA TCR molecule received its own unique molecular identifier. TCRdb used MiXCR to reprocess the 5' RACE reads, holding one entry per CDR3 protein. The table records 77,000 or so distinct CDR3 sequences, about a fifth of them present only once. V lost 1 base, J lost 3 bases, and 10 bases lay in between. The V gene's germline CDR1 is SNHLY and CDR2 FYNNEI. The CDR3 has 14 residues.

This chain uses TRBV2 with TRBJ2-7, with D uncertain. The source was PBMCs, collected at surgery. This receptor was obtained from a male donor with early-stage non-small cell lung cancer. The CDR3 bases are TGTGCCAGCAGTGAAGGGCAGGCCCTCTACGAGCAGTACTTC. As protein: CASSEGQALYEQYF.